This passage covers 13 T cell receptor beta chains from one sample sequenced in a study of blood T cells in healthy people across ages. The second PCR ran roughly 7 to 12 cycles with a sample-barcoded 5' primer and J-beta primers. TCRdb re-derived calls from the 5' RACE reads in MiXCR, one entry per CDR3 protein. The sample lists 1.6 million or so distinct CDR3 sequences, 30% to 40% occurring once. The sequenced sample was blood. These receptor sequences come from a woman aged 25-40 years in good health.

This chain joins TRBV27 and TRBJ2-1, with TRBD1 identical over 9 bases. The CDR3 sequence is 15 residues long. Trimming removed 5 bases from V and 1 base from J; junction bases left unmatched: 3. Germline-derived CDR1 and CDR2 are MNHEY and SMNVEV (reference sequence). CDR3: CASSMGTGSYNEQFF. The DNA for the CDR3 is TGTGCCAGCAGTATGGGGACAGGGTCCTACAATGAGCAGTTCTTC.

The chain uses TRBV6-1 and TRBJ2-3; D gene uncertain. Deletions cut 0 bases from V and 6 bases from J, with 13 bases between. The CDR3 runs to 15 residues. Germline V lookup: CDR1 MNHNS, CDR2 SASEGT. CDR3 sequence reads: CASSEAVASWDTQYF. In DNA form, the CDR3 reads TGTGCCAGCAGTGAAGCGGTTGCGTCTTGGGATACGCAGTATTTT.

The chain uses TRBV29-1 and TRBJ2-5; D possibly uses TRBD1 or TRBD2 (5 bases each). The CDR3 covers 12 residues. Trimming shortened V by 4 bases and J by 9 bases, and 15 bases separated the two germline ends. Germline V lookup: CDR1 SQVTM, CDR2 ANQGSEA. This CDR3 is CSVGGNSEAQYF. CDR3 in DNA: TGCAGCGTTGGGGGGAATTCTGAGGCCCAGTACTTC.

V gene TRBV9 combines with J gene TRBJ2-3; D uncertain. The germline V and J ends were trimmed by 4 bases and 10 bases, with 13 bases remaining between them. Germline V lookup: CDR1 SGDLS, CDR2 YYNGEE. The CDR3 consists of 12 residues. The CDR3 loop is CASSPWGMAQYF. CDR3 nucleotides: TGTGCCAGCAGCCCATGGGGTATGGCGCAGTATTTT.

This chain connects TRBV9 to TRBJ2-4; D is possibly TRBD2 (7 bases). CDR1 SGDLS and CDR2 YYNGEE come from the germline V gene. The CDR3 extends over 12 amino acids. V gave up 7 bases and J gave up 13 bases, with 18 bases separating them. CDR3 DNA: TGTGCCAGCGGACCTACAGGGCGGGAGCAGTACTTC. Translated: CASGPTGREQYF.

This clonotype was seen only a few times. J is TRBJ2-7 and V is TRBV10-3, with no clear D. Germline loops: CDR1 ENHRY, CDR2 SYGVKD. The CDR3 runs to 14 residues. Trimming left V 6 bases short and J 2 bases short, with 14 bases between. DNA of the CDR3: TGTGCCATCAGAATGATGGAAGGCACCTACGAGCAGTACTTC. As protein: CAIRMMEGTYEQYF.

This clonotype was seen ten or more times. V is TRBV5-1 and J is TRBJ2-3; TRBD2 is a possible D gene (6 bases). Germline V gene lookup returns CDR1 SGHRS and CDR2 YFSETQ. The V and J ends lost 4 bases and 0 bases respectively, with 9 bases between them. The CDR3 loop spans 14 amino acids. CDR3 bases: TGCGCCAGCAGCGGGGCGGGAAGCACAGATACGCAGTATTTT. Encoded protein: CASSGAGSTDTQYF.

This clonotype was detected once. The chain uses TRBV3-1 and TRBJ1-2; 9 positions match TRBD1. The CDR3 contains 17 residues. V lost 0 bases and J lost 0; bases outside the gene matches: 5. Germline V gene sequence: CDR1 LGHDT, CDR2 YNNKEL (reference sequence). The CDR3 nucleotides are TGTGCCAGCAGCCAAGAGGGGACAGGGTTAGCTAACTATGGCTACACCTTC. Protein sequence: CASSQEGTGLANYGYTF.

This clonotype was seen a single time. This sequence joins TRBV12-3 or TRBV12-4 and TRBJ2-7, with D perhaps matching TRBD1 (6 bases). Between the trimmed V and J ends, which lost 6 bases and 2 bases, there was a span of 14 bases. The CDR3 length is 14 residues. For the CDR3, the DNA is TGTGCCAGCAGCAGACTGTACAGGGCCTACGAGCAGTACTTC. Its protein product is CASSRLYRAYEQYF.

This clonotype has ten or more counts. This chain uses TRBV28 with TRBJ2-7; D might be TRBD2 (6 bases). The ends were cut back, 2 bases at V and 6 bases at J, with 14 bases in the middle. Germline CDR1 and CDR2: MDHEN and SYDVKM. There are 14 residues in the CDR3. CDR3 sequence reads: CASSLAGPGGEQYF. CDR3 in DNA: TGTGCCAGCAGTTTAGCAGGGCCCGGGGGCGAGCAGTACTTC.

This clonotype was counted a few times. The chain employs TRBV5-6 and TRBJ1-2, with 8 bases identical to TRBD1. The V gene end was trimmed by 3 bases and the J gene end by 6 bases; junction bases not matched to a gene: 7. The CDR3 totals 14 residues. Germline V gene lookup returns CDR1 SGHDT and CDR2 YYEEEE. The CDR3 coding sequence is TGTGCCAGCAGCTGGCGGACAGGGAGGGATGGCTACACCTTC. The encoded protein is CASSWRTGRDGYTF.

This clonotype was counted a few times. The chain has TRBV29-1 and TRBJ1-2; a weak D match, TRBD1 (5 bases). Germline V gives CDR1 SQVTM, CDR2 ANQGSEA. The CDR3 length is 12 residues. V lost 4 bases and J 4 bases, leaving 10 bases between the germline ends. Written as DNA, the CDR3 is TGCAGCGTTGCCCAGGGACGCTATGGCTACACCTTC. Translation gives CSVAQGRYGYTF.

The V and J genes are TRBV29-1 and TRBJ2-3, with 12 positions matching TRBD2. The length of the CDR3 is 15 residues. Germline CDR1 reads SQVTM; CDR2 reads ANQGSEA. The ends lost 8 bases at V and 5 bases at J; junction bases unmatched: 11. CDR3 sequence reads: CSLSTPSGGVDTQYF. The DNA for the CDR3 is TGCAGCCTAAGCACCCCTAGCGGGGGGGTAGATACGCAGTATTTT.